Listed here are 9 T cell receptor beta chains from one sample, sequenced in a study of T cell repertoires in cytomegalovirus infection. TCRdb ran MiXCR on the reads and lists one entry per CDR3 protein. The sample carries roughly 630,000 distinct CDR3 sequences, approximately 24% recorded once. The sequencing input was CD8+ T cells from PBMCs. The receptors were sampled from a human donor in good health (CMV status not recorded). Some clones in this sample may be carry-over from other donors' samples.

This clonotype was observed many times. The V gene is TRBV7-9, the J gene TRBJ2-1; D ambiguous. CDR3 length: 15 residues. Germline-derived CDR1 and CDR2 are SEHNR and FQNEAQ (reference sequence). V was pared by 1 base and J by 2 bases, with 9 bases between. CDR3 residues: CASSLGTRPYNEQFF. The CDR3 nucleotides read TGTGCCAGCAGCTTAGGCACAAGACCCTACAATGAGCAGTTCTTC.

About this clonotype: A much larger clone is a single base away; this may be a read error. This chain connects TRBV7-8 to TRBJ2-1; 7 bases are shared with TRBD2. CDR3 length equals 15 residues. Looked up from germline, CDR1 is SGHVS and CDR2 is FQNEAQ. The CDR3 DNA sequence: TGTGCCAACAGCTTAGCGCGCGGGGGATACAATGAGCAGTTCTTC. Protein product: CANSLARGGYNEQFF.

This clonotype was seen a few times. The chain combines TRBV27 with TRBJ2-2; 7 nucleotides align to TRBD1. The CDR3 consists of 17 residues. V shed 6 bases, J shed 1 base, and the junction held 11 bases outside the gene matches. Germline loops: CDR1 MNHEY, CDR2 SMNVEV (reference sequence). Here the CDR3 reads CASSLRTGTVNTGELFF. DNA of the CDR3: TGTGCCAGCAGCCTTAGGACAGGCACGGTGAACACCGGGGAGCTGTTTTTT.

This clonotype has more than one count but fewer than ten. The chain uses TRBV6-6 and TRBJ1-4; no reliable D call. Germline lookup yields CDR1 MNHNY and CDR2 SVGAGI (reference sequence). This CDR3 comprises 11 residues. Trimming stripped 7 bases from V and 8 bases from J, with 8 bases between. This chain's CDR3 is CASNRAEKLFF. CDR3 DNA: TGTGCCAGCAACCGAGCCGAAAAACTGTTTTTT.

This chain links TRBV20-1 with TRBJ1-1; no definite D call. Germline loops: CDR1 DFQATT, CDR2 SNEGSKA (reference sequence). This CDR3 has 10 amino acids. Trimming stripped 3 bases from V and 10 bases from J, with 9 bases between. The CDR3 loop reads CSASEFGAFF. CDR3 in DNA: TGCAGTGCTAGTGAGTTTGGAGCTTTCTTT.

The V and J genes are TRBV27 and TRBJ1-2; D is unresolved. Germline V gives CDR1 MNHEY, CDR2 SMNVEV (reference sequence). The V and J ends lost 4 bases and 0 bases respectively, with 3 bases between them. The CDR3 covers 12 residues. CDR3 sequence reads: CASSSPNYGYTF. The CDR3 DNA follows: TGTGCCAGCAGTTCTCCTAACTATGGCTACACCTTC.

This chain joins TRBV29-1 and TRBJ1-1; 8 positions agree with TRBD1. Unmatched junction bases numbered 5, after V lost 6 bases and J lost 8 bases. Germline V gene data show CDR1 as SQVTM and CDR2 as ANQGSEA. The CDR3 covers 11 residues. CDR3 loop: CSVGQDREAFF. CDR3 nucleotides: TGCAGCGTGGGACAGGACCGGGAAGCTTTCTTT.

This clonotype turned up a few times. The rearrangement links TRBV20-1 to TRBJ2-7; maybe TRBD2 (6 bases). V shed 0 bases and J shed 2 bases, with 20 bases lying between them. The CDR3 is made up of 17 amino acids. CDR1 is DFQATT, CDR2 SNEGSKA, per germline (reference sequence). For the CDR3, the DNA is TGCAGTGCTAGAGATTCGATCCGGACTATTCGGACCTACGAGCAGTACGTC. Translation gives CSARDSIRTIRTYEQYV.

This chain joins TRBV19 and TRBJ1-5; no definite D call. Germline V CDR1 and CDR2: LNHDA, SQIVND (reference sequence). CDR3 size: 14 residues. Trimming took 6 bases from V and 6 from J, leaving 15 bases between them. CDR3 region: CASSPTHTSQPQHF. DNA of the CDR3: TGTGCCAGTAGCCCCACACATACGAGTCAGCCCCAGCATTTT.